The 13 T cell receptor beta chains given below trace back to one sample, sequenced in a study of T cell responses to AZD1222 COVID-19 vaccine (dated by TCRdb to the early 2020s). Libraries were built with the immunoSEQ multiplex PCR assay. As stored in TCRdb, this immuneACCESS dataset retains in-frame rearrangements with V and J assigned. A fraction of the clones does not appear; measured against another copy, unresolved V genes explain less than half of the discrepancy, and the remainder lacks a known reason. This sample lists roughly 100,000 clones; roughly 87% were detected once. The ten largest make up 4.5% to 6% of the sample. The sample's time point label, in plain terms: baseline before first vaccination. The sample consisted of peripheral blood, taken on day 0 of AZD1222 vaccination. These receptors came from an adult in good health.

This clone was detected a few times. In DNA form, the CDR3 reads TGTGCCAGCTCACCAGGGACTAGCGGGGACAATGAGCAGTTCTTC. It yields the protein CASSPGTSGDNEQFF. V gene TRBV18 combines with J gene TRBJ2-1, with 13 bases fitting TRBD2. This CDR3 contains 15 residues. Looked up from germline, CDR1 is KGHSH and CDR2 is LQKENI. The J segment lost 5 bases and the V segment lost 2 bases, leaving 0 bases of the junction unmatched.

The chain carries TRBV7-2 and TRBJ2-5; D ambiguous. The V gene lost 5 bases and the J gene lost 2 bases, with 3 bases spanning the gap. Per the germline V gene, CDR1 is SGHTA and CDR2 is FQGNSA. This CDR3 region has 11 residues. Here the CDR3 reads CASSDQETQYF. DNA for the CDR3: TGTGCCAGCAGCGATCAAGAGACCCAGTACTTC.

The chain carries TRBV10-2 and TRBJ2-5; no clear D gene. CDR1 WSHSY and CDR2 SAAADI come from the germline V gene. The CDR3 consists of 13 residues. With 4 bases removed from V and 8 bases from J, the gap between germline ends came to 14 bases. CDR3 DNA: TGCGCCAGCAGTGTATCGCTGACTCGAACCCAGTACTTC. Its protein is CASSVSLTRTQYF.

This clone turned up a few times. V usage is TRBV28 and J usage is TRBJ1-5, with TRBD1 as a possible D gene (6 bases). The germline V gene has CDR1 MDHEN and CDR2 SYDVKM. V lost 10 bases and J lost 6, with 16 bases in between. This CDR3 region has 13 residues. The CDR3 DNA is TGTGCCACTGCCGGGGGCGCGGGTCAGCCCCAGCATTTT. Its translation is CATAGGAGQPQHF.

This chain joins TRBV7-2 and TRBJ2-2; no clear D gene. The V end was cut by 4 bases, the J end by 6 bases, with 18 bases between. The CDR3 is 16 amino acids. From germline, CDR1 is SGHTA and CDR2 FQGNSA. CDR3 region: CASSSRNLGLSGELFF. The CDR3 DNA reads TGTGCCAGCAGCTCAAGGAATCTAGGGCTCTCCGGGGAGCTGTTTTTT.

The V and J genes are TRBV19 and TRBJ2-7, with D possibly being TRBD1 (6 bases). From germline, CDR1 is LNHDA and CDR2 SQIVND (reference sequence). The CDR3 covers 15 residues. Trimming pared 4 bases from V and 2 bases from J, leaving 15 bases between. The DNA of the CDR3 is TGTGCCAGTAGTACCACCCCCAGGGGCGCCTACGAGCAGTACTTC. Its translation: CASSTTPRGAYEQYF.

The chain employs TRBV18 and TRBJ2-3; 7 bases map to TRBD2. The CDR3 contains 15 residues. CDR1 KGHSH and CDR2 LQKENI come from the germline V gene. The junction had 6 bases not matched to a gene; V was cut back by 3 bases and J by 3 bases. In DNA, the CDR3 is TGTGCCAGCTCACCTGCGACGGGGGGAACAGATACGCAGTATTTT. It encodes CASSPATGGTDTQYF.

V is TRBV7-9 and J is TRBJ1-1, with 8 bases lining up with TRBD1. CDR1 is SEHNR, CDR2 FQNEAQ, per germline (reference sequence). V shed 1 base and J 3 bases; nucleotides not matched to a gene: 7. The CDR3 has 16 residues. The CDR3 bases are TGTGCCAGCAGCTTAGTGGGGGGACAGGTCGACACTGAAGCTTTCTTT. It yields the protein CASSLVGGQVDTEAFF.

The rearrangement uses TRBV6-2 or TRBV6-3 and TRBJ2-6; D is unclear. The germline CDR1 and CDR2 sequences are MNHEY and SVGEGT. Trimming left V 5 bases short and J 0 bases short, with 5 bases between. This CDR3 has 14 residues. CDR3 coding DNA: TGTGCCAGCAGTGCAGGCTCTGGGGCCAACGTCCTGACTTTC. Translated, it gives CASSAGSGANVLTF.

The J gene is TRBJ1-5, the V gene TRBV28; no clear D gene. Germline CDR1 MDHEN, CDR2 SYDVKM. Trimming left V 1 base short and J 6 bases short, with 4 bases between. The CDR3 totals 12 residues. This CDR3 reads CASSLLGQPQHF. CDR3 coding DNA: TGTGCCAGCAGTTTATTAGGTCAGCCCCAGCATTTT.

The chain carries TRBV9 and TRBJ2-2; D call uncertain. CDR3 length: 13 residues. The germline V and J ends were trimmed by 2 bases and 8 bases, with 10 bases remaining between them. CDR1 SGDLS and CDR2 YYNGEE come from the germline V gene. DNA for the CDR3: TGTGCCAGCAGCGTCGTAGACGGAGGGGAGCTGTTTTTT. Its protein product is CASSVVDGGELFF.

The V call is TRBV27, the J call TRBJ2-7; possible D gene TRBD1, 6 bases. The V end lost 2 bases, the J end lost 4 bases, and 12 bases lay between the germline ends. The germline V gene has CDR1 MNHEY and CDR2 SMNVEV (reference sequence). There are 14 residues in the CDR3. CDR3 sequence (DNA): TGTGCCAGCAGTTTAAACAGGGTGGGGTACGAGCAGTACTTC. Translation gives CASSLNRVGYEQYF.

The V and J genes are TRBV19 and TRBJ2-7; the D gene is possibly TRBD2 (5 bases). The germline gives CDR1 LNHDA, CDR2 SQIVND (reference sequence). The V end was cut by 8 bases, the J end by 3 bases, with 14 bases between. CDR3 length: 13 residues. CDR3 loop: CASGEGSVYEQYF. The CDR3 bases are TGTGCCAGTGGAGAAGGTAGCGTCTACGAGCAGTACTTC.